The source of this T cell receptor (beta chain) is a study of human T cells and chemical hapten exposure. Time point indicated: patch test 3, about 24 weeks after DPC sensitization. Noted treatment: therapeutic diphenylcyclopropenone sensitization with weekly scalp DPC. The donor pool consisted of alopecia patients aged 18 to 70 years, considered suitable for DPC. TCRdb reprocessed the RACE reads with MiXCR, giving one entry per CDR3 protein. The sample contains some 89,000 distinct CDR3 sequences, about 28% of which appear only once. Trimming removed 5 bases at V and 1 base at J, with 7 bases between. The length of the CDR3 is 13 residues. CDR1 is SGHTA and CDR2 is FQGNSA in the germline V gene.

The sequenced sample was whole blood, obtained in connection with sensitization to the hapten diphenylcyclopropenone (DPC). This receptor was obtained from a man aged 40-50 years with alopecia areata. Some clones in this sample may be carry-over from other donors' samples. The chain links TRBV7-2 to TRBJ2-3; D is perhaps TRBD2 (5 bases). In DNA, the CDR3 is TGTGCCAGCAGCAATAGCGGCACAGATACGCAGTATTTT. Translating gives CASSNSGTDTQYF.